These 30 T cell receptor beta chains originate from one sample sequenced in a study of molecular identifiers for immune sequencing clone quantification. TCRdb reprocessed the PCR reads via MiXCR and lists one record per CDR3 protein. Altogether approximately 550,000 distinct CDR3 sequences are present, about 20% being singletons, with the ten largest covering roughly 0.81%. Source material: naive CD8+ T cells from blood, with Jurkat cell RNA spiked in. Subset specified: FACS-sorted CD8+CD4-CCR7+CD45RA+ naive T cells. These receptors were obtained from a human donor in good health. Some libraries in this study had Jurkat cell RNA spiked in.

This clonotype has a count of ten or more. The V gene is TRBV19, the J gene TRBJ1-5; no firm D call. In germline, CDR1 is LNHDA, CDR2 SQIVND (reference sequence). CDR3 size: 14 residues. The V end lost 7 bases, the J end lost 0 bases, and 10 bases lay between the germline ends. CDR3 DNA: TGTGCCAGTACCACAGTATATAGCAATCAGCCCCAGCATTTT. It is translated as CASTTVYSNQPQHF.

The chain carries TRBV6-6 and TRBJ1-4; no firm D call. Germline V gene data show CDR1 as MNHNY and CDR2 as SVGAGI (reference sequence). The CDR3 loop spans 10 amino acids. Trimming took off 10 bases at V and 7 bases at J, with 7 bases between the two ends. This CDR3 reads CATFGEKLFF. DNA for the CDR3: TGTGCCACCTTTGGTGAAAAACTGTTTTTT.

There are many counts of this clonotype. This chain connects TRBV5-1 to TRBJ2-7; a weak D match, TRBD2 (5 bases). CDR3 length: 14 amino acids. Germline CDR1 and CDR2: SGHRS and YFSETQ. With 0 bases removed from V and 2 bases from J, the gap between germline ends came to 9 bases. CDR3 loop: CASSLAFSAYEQYF. For the CDR3, the DNA is TGCGCCAGCAGCTTGGCCTTTAGCGCCTACGAGCAGTACTTC.

The rearrangement joins TRBV10-3 to TRBJ1-1, with TRBD1 as a possible D gene (5 bases). V gave up 2 bases and J gave up 12 bases, with 16 bases separating them. This CDR3 is built from 13 residues. Germline V gene lookup returns CDR1 ENHRY and CDR2 SYGVKD. The CDR3 DNA reads TGTGCCATCAGTGAGCCGGGGGGGGTTGGAACTTTCTTT. Amino acid sequence: CAISEPGGVGTFF.

The chain recombines TRBV6-5 with TRBJ2-5, with D perhaps TRBD1 (5 bases). CDR1 and CDR2 (germline): MNHEY, SVGAGI. V lost 9 bases, J lost 0 bases, and 14 bases lay in between. This CDR3 has 14 amino acids. CDR3 region: CASRTTPYQETQYF. The CDR3 region has the DNA TGTGCCAGTCGGACAACGCCTTACCAAGAGACCCAGTACTTC.

This clonotype has a count of ten or more. This chain connects TRBV24-1 to TRBJ2-1; 7 bases fit TRBD2. V dropped 6 bases and J dropped 4; count of bases not matched to a gene: 8. Germline CDR1 is KGHDR and CDR2 is SFDVKD. This CDR3 has 15 residues. The CDR3 protein is CATSSERGLYNEQFF. The CDR3 DNA sequence: TGTGCCACCAGTTCGGAGCGGGGCCTATACAATGAGCAGTTCTTC.

The chain uses TRBV1 and TRBJ2-3; the tabulated D call, TRBD1, remains unverified against the DNA. TRBV1 is marked as a pseudogene. This CDR3 comprises 16 residues. CDR3 amino acids: CTSSQETGRETDTQYF. For the CDR3, the DNA is TGCACCAGCAGCCAAGAGACAGGGAGGGAAACAGATACGCAGTATTTT.

Only a few counts were recorded for this clonotype. The chain has TRBV19 and TRBJ2-5, with 7 bases fitting TRBD1. After removal of 3 bases from V and 5 bases from J, the junction contained 9 bases not matched to a gene. This CDR3 contains 15 residues. Germline values: CDR1 LNHDA, CDR2 SQIVND (reference sequence). The CDR3 spells CASSIGNRGLETQYF. Here the CDR3 DNA reads TGTGCCAGTAGTATCGGGAACAGGGGTTTGGAGACCCAGTACTTC. Drawing the rest from reference TRBV19 and TRBJ2-5, the complete variable domain is DGGITQSPKYLFRKEGQNVTLSCEQNLNHDAMYWYRQDPGQGLRLIYYSQIVNDFQKGDIAEGYSVSREKKESFPLTVTSAQKNPTAFYLCASSIGNRGLETQYFGPGTRLLVL.

This chain uses TRBV4-3 with TRBJ2-7; the D call may be TRBD1 or TRBD2 (5 bases each). Trimming pared 0 bases from V and 2 bases from J, leaving 14 bases between. This CDR3 spans 16 amino acids. CDR1 is LGHNA and CDR2 is YSLEER in the germline V gene. For the CDR3, the DNA is TGCGCCAGCAGCCAAGATAAGCGAGGGACCACCTACGAGCAGTACTTC. This gives the protein CASSQDKRGTTYEQYF.

This clonotype was seen ten or more times. The chain links TRBV19 to TRBJ1-2; 12 bases are a match to TRBD1. The CDR3 runs to 18 residues. Losses at the gene ends were 5 bases for V and 6 bases for J; bases not matched to a gene: 16. Germline V CDR1 and CDR2: LNHDA, SQIVND (reference sequence). This chain's CDR3 is CASSRNRDRGLPEDGYTF. The CDR3 nucleotides read TGTGCCAGTAGTCGAAACCGGGACAGGGGGCTACCCGAGGATGGCTACACCTTC. The full variable domain, with the rest looked up from reference TRBV19 and TRBJ1-2, is DGGITQSPKYLFRKEGQNVTLSCEQNLNHDAMYWYRQDPGQGLRLIYYSQIVNDFQKGDIAEGYSVSREKKESFPLTVTSAQKNPTAFYLCASSRNRDRGLPEDGYTFGSGTRLTVV.

The table lists this clonotype with many counts. The CDR3 bases are TGTGCCAGCAGCATCGCCCCCCTGGTTGAGCAGTTCTTC. Amino acid sequence: CASSIAPLVEQFF. This chain joins TRBV11-2 and TRBJ2-1, with D unclear. The CDR3 is 13 residues long. CDR1 and CDR2 (germline): SGHAT, FQNNGV. Trimming left V 5 bases short and J 9 bases short, with 14 bases between.

The chain links TRBV6-2 or TRBV6-3 to TRBJ1-1, with 9 bases identical to TRBD1. Trimming at V came to 7 bases and at J to 0 bases, leaving 15 bases not matched to a gene. Germline CDR1 MNHEY, CDR2 SVGEGT. CDR3 size: 18 residues. The CDR3 reads CASTLRRDRVPLNTEAFF. The DNA for the CDR3 is TGTGCCAGCACCTTACGCCGGGACAGGGTTCCGCTGAACACTGAAGCTTTCTTT.

This clonotype has ten or more counts. V is TRBV6-5 and J is TRBJ1-2; TRBD1 matches 11 bases. The CDR3 is 13 residues long. J was trimmed by 8 bases and V by 11 bases; bases with no gene match: 10. CDR1 MNHEY and CDR2 SVGAGI come from the germline V gene. CDR3 in amino acids: CAARGQGVRGYTF. CDR3 sequence (DNA): TGTGCCGCTCGGGGACAGGGGGTTCGCGGCTACACCTTC.

This clonotype was counted only a few times. The V call is TRBV5-1, the J call TRBJ2-1; 9 nucleotides line up with TRBD1. The CDR3 consists of 16 residues. V was clipped by 4 bases and J by 7 bases; unmatched bases: 12. Germline CDR1 SGHRS, CDR2 YFSETQ. CDR3 sequence reads: CASSLRQGDFENEQFF. The CDR3 DNA follows: TGCGCCAGCAGCCTCAGACAGGGGGACTTTGAGAATGAGCAGTTCTTC. Complete variable domain (other parts from reference TRBV5-1 and TRBJ2-1): KAGVTQTPRYLIKTRGQQVTLSCSPISGHRSVSWYQQTPGQGLQFLFEYFSETQRNKGNFPGRFSGRQFSNSRSEMNVSTLELGDSALYLCASSLRQGDFENEQFFGPGTRLTVL.

As regards this clonotype: Possible read error: a much larger clone is one base away. The rearrangement joins TRBV7-8 to TRBJ2-7; D gene unclear. The CDR3 covers 14 residues. Germline CDR1 reads SGHVS; CDR2 reads FQNEAQ. CDR3 nucleotide sequence: TGTGCCAGCAGCCTTGGCCCGAGATCCTACAAGCAGTACTTC. The encoded protein is CASSLGPRSYKQYF.

This chain links TRBV9 with TRBJ2-6, with 7 bases identical to TRBD1. Germline V gene lookup returns CDR1 SGDLS and CDR2 YYNGEE. CDR3 length: 16 amino acids. Trimming cost V 4 bases and J 4 bases; bases outside gene matches: 8. CDR3 sequence reads: CASSHPTGFGANVLTF. The CDR3 region has the DNA TGTGCCAGCAGCCACCCGACAGGGTTCGGGGCCAACGTCCTGACTTTC.

Comment on this clonotype: This may be a read error, as it is one base from a much larger clone. The V call is TRBV28, the J call TRBJ1-1; 7 nucleotides line up with TRBD1. CDR3 size: 17 residues. Looked up from germline, CDR1 is MDHEN and CDR2 is SYDVKM. CDR3 loop: CASSHSRPGQMNTGAFF. The CDR3 DNA is TGTGCCAGCAGCCACTCCCGGCCGGGACAGATGAACACTGGAGCTTTCTTT. Full variable domain (remainder filled in from reference TRBV28 and TRBJ1-1): DVKVTQSSRYLVKRTGEKVFLECVQDMDHENMFWYRQDPGLGLRLIYFSYDVKMKEKGDIPEGYSVSREKKERFSLILESASTNQTSMYLCASSHSRPGQMNTGAFFGQGTRLTVV.

The rearrangement uses TRBV6-2 or TRBV6-3 and TRBJ2-3; D is unresolved. The germline gives CDR1 MNHEY, CDR2 SVGEGT. The CDR3 spans 15 residues. The ends were cut back, 0 bases at V and 2 bases at J, with 9 bases in the middle. CDR3 sequence (DNA): TGTGCCAGCAGTTACTCGAGGCAGGTCACAGATACGCAGTATTTT. Amino acid sequence: CASSYSRQVTDTQYF.

On this clonotype: This clone may be a read error of a much larger clone one base away. The CDR3 does not end in the conserved phenylalanine or tryptophan, so this is likely a read error. The chain has TRBV5-5 and TRBJ1-1, with a weak D call TRBD1 (6 bases). The V gene lost 4 bases and the J gene lost 1 base, with 11 bases spanning the gap. Germline CDR1 reads SGHKS; CDR2 reads YYEKEE (reference sequence). The CDR3 is 14 amino acids. CDR3 amino acids: CASSKGHGNTEAFI. The CDR3 DNA sequence: TGTGCCAGCAGCAAGGGACACGGGAACACTGAAGCTTTCATT.

V gene TRBV7-9 combines with J gene TRBJ2-7; D uncertain. Germline loops: CDR1 SEHNR, CDR2 FQNEAQ (reference sequence). V lost 5 bases, J lost 3 bases, and 17 bases lay in between. The CDR3 length is 15 residues. The DNA for the CDR3 is TGTGCCAGCAGCCCTCGTGGAGTGAGTCACTACGAGCAGTACTTC. Its translation: CASSPRGVSHYEQYF.

The gene calls are TRBV6-2 or TRBV6-3 and TRBJ2-5, with 8 positions matching TRBD1. This CDR3 comprises 16 residues. Germline V gene sequence: CDR1 MNHEY, CDR2 SVGEGT. J was trimmed by 9 bases and V by 4 bases; bases with no gene match: 16. The DNA for the CDR3 is TGTGCCAGCAGTTCCCCGGGACAGGTACCTCCGACGTCCCAGTACTTC. The encoded protein is CASSSPGQVPPTSQYF.

In this sample, this clonotype turned up many times. CDR3 loop: CASSLSGAKNEKLFF. The CDR3 coding sequence is TGTGCCAGCAGCCTTTCGGGGGCTAAGAATGAAAAACTGTTTTTT. The rearrangement uses TRBV12-3 or TRBV12-4 and TRBJ1-4; D may be TRBD1 (6 bases). The CDR3 is 15 residues long. V lost 6 bases to trimming and J lost 5 bases, with 16 bases between them.

CDR3 sequence reads: CASSPREAGREKETQYF. The CDR3 DNA is TGTGCCAGCAGCCCCCGAGAAGCGGGCCGCGAAAAAGAGACCCAGTACTTC. The V and J genes are TRBV13 and TRBJ2-5, with D possibly matching TRBD2 (6 bases). Looked up from germline, CDR1 is PRHDT and CDR2 is FYEKMQ (reference sequence). The V and J ends lost 5 bases and 3 bases respectively, with 22 bases between them. This CDR3 is 17 amino acids long. The full variable domain, with the rest looked up from reference TRBV13 and TRBJ2-5, is AAGVIQSPRHLIKEKRETATLKCYPIPRHDTVYWYQQGPGQDPQFLISFYEKMQSDKGSIPDRFSAQQFSDYHSELNMSSLELGDSALYFCASSPREAGREKETQYFGPGTRLLVL.

This clonotype was picked up many times. The chain is built from TRBV7-9 and TRBJ1-1; D is ambiguous. The CDR3 is 17 residues long. Trimming left V 4 bases short and J 1 base short, with 19 bases between. Germline CDR1 and CDR2: SEHNR and FQNEAQ (reference sequence). The CDR3 spells CASSWPSGSWRNTEAFF. CDR3 coding DNA: TGTGCCAGCAGCTGGCCGAGCGGCTCATGGAGGAACACTGAAGCTTTCTTT.

This clonotype was detected a few times. The rearrangement links TRBV27 to TRBJ2-1, with a weak D call TRBD1 (5 bases). The CDR3 has 13 amino acids. Germline-derived CDR1 and CDR2 are MNHEY and SMNVEV (reference sequence). The CDR3 is CGSGRVLYNEQFF. CDR3 DNA: TGTGGCTCCGGCAGGGTACTCTACAATGAGCAGTTCTTC.

This clonotype was observed many times. The gene calls are TRBV4-3 and TRBJ2-7; D is perhaps TRBD1 (7 bases). CDR3 length: 15 residues. Germline CDR1 LGHNA, CDR2 YSLEER. V was pared by 0 bases and J by 3 bases, with 12 bases between. CDR3 loop: CASSQDFQGGYEQYF. The DNA of the CDR3 is TGCGCCAGCAGCCAAGATTTCCAGGGGGGCTACGAGCAGTACTTC.

This clonotype has a handful of counts. The V call is TRBV7-9, the J call TRBJ1-2; TRBD1 aligns across 9 bases. Germline lookup yields CDR1 SEHNR and CDR2 FQNEAQ (reference sequence). The CDR3 contains 17 residues. The trim removed 4 bases at V and 1 base at J, leaving 10 bases unmatched. This CDR3 reads CASSSQGTGPVNYGYTF. The CDR3 DNA reads TGTGCCAGCAGCTCCCAGGGGACAGGGCCGGTTAACTATGGCTACACCTTC.

This clonotype was seen many times. J is TRBJ2-1 and V is TRBV6-2 or TRBV6-3; D might be TRBD1 (5 bases). The germline CDR1 and CDR2 sequences are MNHEY and SVGEGT. Trimming pared 2 bases from V and 15 bases from J, leaving 11 bases between. The CDR3 runs to 11 residues. CDR3 sequence: CASSYEDNPFF. The CDR3 DNA sequence: TGTGCCAGCAGTTACGAGGACAACCCGTTCTTC.

This chain links TRBV9 with TRBJ2-7; D tentatively reads TRBD1 or TRBD2 (5 bases each). The germline V gene has CDR1 SGDLS and CDR2 YYNGEE. This CDR3 has 16 amino acids. V lost 0 bases and J lost 0, with 13 bases in between. The CDR3: CASSVGGSESSYEQYF. As DNA, the CDR3 is TGTGCCAGCAGCGTAGGGGGGAGTGAGTCCTCCTACGAGCAGTACTTC.

This clonotype came up a few times. The CDR3 sequence is CATRDNRGEQYF. CDR3 DNA sequence: TGTGCCACTCGGGACAACCGGGGTGAGCAGTACTTC. V and J are TRBV6-5 and TRBJ2-7; D possibly corresponds to TRBD1 (6 bases). The germline V and J ends were trimmed by 10 bases and 7 bases, with 17 bases remaining between them. Germline assignment: CDR1 MNHEY and CDR2 SVGAGI. The CDR3 has 12 residues.